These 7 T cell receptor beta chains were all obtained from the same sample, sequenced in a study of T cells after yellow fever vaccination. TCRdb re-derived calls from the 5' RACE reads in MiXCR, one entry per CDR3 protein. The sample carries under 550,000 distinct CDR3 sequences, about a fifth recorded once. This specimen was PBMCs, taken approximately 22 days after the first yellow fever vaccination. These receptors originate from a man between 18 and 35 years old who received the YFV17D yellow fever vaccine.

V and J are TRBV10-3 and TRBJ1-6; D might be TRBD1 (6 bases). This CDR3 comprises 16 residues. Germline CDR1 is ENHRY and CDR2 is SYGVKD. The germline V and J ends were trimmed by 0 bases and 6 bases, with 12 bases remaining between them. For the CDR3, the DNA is TGTGCCATCAGTGAGTCGAGAGGGGGGAGTAATTCACCCCTCCACTTT. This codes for CAISESRGGSNSPLHF.

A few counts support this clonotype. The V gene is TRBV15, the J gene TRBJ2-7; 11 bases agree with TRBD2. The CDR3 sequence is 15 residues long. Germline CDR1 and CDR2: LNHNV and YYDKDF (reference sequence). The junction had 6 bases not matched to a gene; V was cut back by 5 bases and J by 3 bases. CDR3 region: CATSHRLAGIYEQYF. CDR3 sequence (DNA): TGTGCCACCAGCCACCGACTAGCGGGGATCTACGAGCAGTACTTC. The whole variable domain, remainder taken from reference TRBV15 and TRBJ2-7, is DAMVIQNPRYQVTQFGKPVTLSCSQTLNHNVMYWYQQKSSQAPKLLFHYYDKDFNNEADTPDNFQSRRPNTSFCFLDIRSPGLGDTAMYLCATSHRLAGIYEQYFGPGTRLTVT.

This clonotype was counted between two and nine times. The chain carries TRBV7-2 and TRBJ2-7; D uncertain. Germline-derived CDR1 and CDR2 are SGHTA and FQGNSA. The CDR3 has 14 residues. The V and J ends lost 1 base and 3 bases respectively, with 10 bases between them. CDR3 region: CASSLVVSRYEQYF. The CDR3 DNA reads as TGTGCCAGCAGCTTAGTCGTCAGCCGCTACGAGCAGTACTTC.

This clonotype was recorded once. CDR3 in DNA: TGTGCCAGCAGCTTAGCGGGGGGGCTCCACAATGAGCAGTTCTTC. As protein: CASSLAGGLHNEQFF. V is TRBV7-9 and J is TRBJ2-1; D might be TRBD2 (7 bases). V lost 0 bases and J lost 5, with 11 bases in between. The CDR3 has 15 residues. The V gene's germline CDR1 is SEHNR and CDR2 FQNEAQ (reference sequence).

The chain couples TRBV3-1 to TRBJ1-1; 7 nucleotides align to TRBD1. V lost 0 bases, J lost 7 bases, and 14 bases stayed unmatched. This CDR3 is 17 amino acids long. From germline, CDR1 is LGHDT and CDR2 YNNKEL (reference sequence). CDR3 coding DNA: TGTGCCAGCAGCCAAGAGAGGGGGCAGACGGGGGGCAGTGAAGCTTTCTTT. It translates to CASSQERGQTGGSEAFF.

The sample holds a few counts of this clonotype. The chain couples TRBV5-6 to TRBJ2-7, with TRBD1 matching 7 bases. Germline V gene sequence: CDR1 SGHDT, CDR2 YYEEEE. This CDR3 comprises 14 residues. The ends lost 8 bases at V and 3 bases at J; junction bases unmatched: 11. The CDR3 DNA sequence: TGTGCCAGTAATCCAGGCTGGGACAGCTACGAGCAGTACTTC. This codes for CASNPGWDSYEQYF.

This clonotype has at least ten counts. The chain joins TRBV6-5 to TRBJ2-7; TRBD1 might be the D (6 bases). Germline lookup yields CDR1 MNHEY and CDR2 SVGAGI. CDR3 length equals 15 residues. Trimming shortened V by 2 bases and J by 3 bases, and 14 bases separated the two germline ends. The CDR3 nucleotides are TGTGCCAGCAGTTACAGTGCTACAGGGAGCTACGAGCAGTACTTC. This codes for CASSYSATGSYEQYF.